The rows below give T cell receptor beta chains drawn from one sample of a study of Graves' ophthalmopathy and Graves' hyperthyroidism. TCRdb fed the multiplex PCR reads into MiXCR, producing one record per CDR3 protein. The data show some 1.1 million distinct CDR3 sequences, about 36% seen once. The source material was peripheral blood or thyroid tissue (not recorded which). All receptors derive from an adult man with Graves' hyperthyroidism. Each CDR3 is given with its conserved first and last residue. A D gene is named only where the DNA matches it firmly. Part of the rows lack a size; the others show once, few, many or a class for expanded clones.

J gene,D gene,clone size,V gene,CDR3 DNA,CDR3 protein
TRBJ1-2,.,many,TRBV5-6,TGTGCCAGCAGCCTGAACTCGGACATAAGGGGACGCTATGGCTACACCTTC,CASSLNSDIRGRYGYTF
TRBJ2-7,TRBD1,.,TRBV19,TGTGCCAGTAGTACGGGACAGGGCTACGGGCAGTACTTC,CASSTGQGYGQYF
TRBJ2-7,TRBD1,many,TRBV20-1,TGCAGTGCTAGGGATAGACAGGGATACTACGAGCAGTACTTC,CSARDRQGYYEQYF
TRBJ1-5,.,many,TRBV12-3/TRBV12-4,TGTGCCAGCAGTCAACAGGGTTCTGTACAGCCCCAGCATTTT,CASSQQGSVQPQHF
TRBJ1-5,.,.,TRBV9,TGTGTCAGCAGCCAAGACGGGGGGATAGGCAATCAGCCCCAGCATTTT,CVSSQDGGIGNQPQHF
TRBJ2-7,.,.,TRBV28,TGTGCCAGCAGTTCAATCCGGGAGCGGAGATTC,CASSSIRERRF
TRBJ2-7,TRBD1,few,TRBV6-6,TGTGCCAGCAGTTCCGGGACAGGGGTGTCCGAGCAGTACTTC,CASSSGTGVSEQYF
TRBJ1-5,.,many,TRBV20-1,TGCAGTGCTAGAGAGGCGGGGGCCAGCAATCAGCCCCAGCATTTT,CSAREAGASNQPQHF
TRBJ1-1,.,.,TRBV25-1,TGTGCCAGCTCACCAGTAGAAACACAGAACACTGAAGCTTTCTTT,CASSPVETQNTEAFF
TRBJ2-7,.,many,TRBV10-3,TGTGCCATCAGTGAGTCGGGACGGGAGATGGGCTACTACGAGCAGTACTTC,CAISESGREMGYYEQYF
TRBJ2-7,TRBD1,.,TRBV10-3,TGTGCCATCAGTGAGTCGCGGACAGGGGCGGCCTACGAGCAGTACTTC,CAISESRTGAAYEQYF
TRBJ2-5,.,many,TRBV7-9,TGTGCCAGCAGCTTAGAGGTTCTTAAAAAGTACTTC,CASSLEVLKKYF
TRBJ2-6,TRBD1,.,TRBV9,TGTGCCAGCAGCCAACCCGGGACAGTTTTCTCTGGGGCCAACGTCCTGACTTTC,CASSQPGTVFSGANVLTF
TRBJ1-2,.,.,TRBV29-1,TGCAGCGTGGCCTCTCCGGGGAGAACCCTAGCTAACTATGGCTACACCTTC,CSVASPGRTLANYGYTF
TRBJ1-5,.,.,TRBV15,TGTGCCAGCATCCAAGGGGGGGCAGGGCGTCAGCCCCAGCATTTT,CASIQGGAGRQPQHF
TRBJ2-5,TRBD2,.,TRBV20-1,TGCAGTGCCTCAACAGTTGGCGGGGGGGAGACCCAGTACTTC,CSASTVGGGETQYF
TRBJ1-3,.,many,TRBV5-1,TGCGCCAGCAGCTTGGATCTATACACCATATATTTT,CASSLDLYTIYF
TRBJ2-2,TRBD1,.,TRBV20-1,TGCAGTGCTAGAGAGGGGGAGACAGGGGATTCGCTTTTT,CSAREGETGDSLF
TRBJ2-7,.,.,TRBV12-3/TRBV12-4,TGTGCCAGCAGTTTGGCAGGTCGGAACCACGAGCAGTACTTC,CASSLAGRNHEQYF
TRBJ2-7,TRBD2,few,TRBV20-1,TGCAGTGCTAGAGATCGTGATATAGCGGGGACATACGAGCAGTACTTC,CSARDRDIAGTYEQYF
TRBJ2-7,TRBD1,.,TRBV7-9,TGTGCCAGCAGCTTAAGGGACAGAAGATACGAGCAGTACTTC,CASSLRDRRYEQYF
TRBJ1-5,.,many,TRBV9,TGTGCCAGCAGCCAAGATGAGAATCAGCCCCAGCATTTT,CASSQDENQPQHF
TRBJ2-5,TRBD2,.,TRBV25-1,TGTGCCAGCAGTGAAAGGGCTAGCGGGGGAGGGTGGGGAGAGACCCAGTACTTC,CASSERASGGGWGETQYF
TRBJ1-1,.,many,TRBV4-2,TGTGCCACAGCAATCGCAGGAGATAACACTGAAGCTTTCTTT,CATAIAGDNTEAFF
TRBJ2-6,TRBD1,.,TRBV7-3,TGTGCCAGCAGTCCTGACAGGGCTGACGTCCTGACTTTC,CASSPDRADVLTF
TRBJ1-4,.,.,TRBV10-3,TGTGCCATCAGTGATTTAAACAGGGCAACTAATGAAAAACTGTTTTTT,CAISDLNRATNEKLFF
TRBJ2-7,.,many,TRBV5-1,TGTGCCAGCAGTCCCGGGGGCACCTACGAGCAGTACTTC,CASSPGGTYEQYF
TRBJ1-1,TRBD1,.,TRBV12-3/TRBV12-4,TGTGCCAGCAGCACCCCGGGACAGGGGGAGGCTTTCTTT,CASSTPGQGEAFF
TRBJ1-4,.,.,TRBV15,TGTGCCACCAGCAGCCCTACGTCGGGTAGCACGGGAAAACTGTTTTTT,CATSSPTSGSTGKLFF
TRBJ2-5,TRBD2,.,TRBV20-1,TGCAGTGCTAGCCCTCCCGGGGCTAGCGGGGAGAGGAAGACCCAGTACTTC,CSASPPGASGERKTQYF
TRBJ1-5,.,many,TRBV2,TGTGCCAGCAGTGGTTCAGCATACAATCAGCCCCAGCATTTT,CASSGSAYNQPQHF
TRBJ2-5,.,.,TRBV20-1,TGCAGTGCACCCCCCCTTCTCCACCAAGAGACCCAGTACTTC,CSAPPLLHQETQYF
TRBJ1-2,TRBD1,many,TRBV2,TGTGCCAGCAGTGTGACAGGGGATCGAGGCTACACCTTC,CASSVTGDRGYTF
TRBJ2-5,.,.,TRBV29-1,TGCAGCGTTGAAACCCCAGGGGCCCAAGAGACCCAGTACTTC,CSVETPGAQETQYF
TRBJ2-2,TRBD1,many,TRBV29-1,TGCAGCGTGACACATACAGGGGGGCACGGGGAGCTGTTTTTT,CSVTHTGGHGELFF
TRBJ2-6,.,many,TRBV5-1,TGCGCCAGCAGCTCGAGTTGGTTGGCCAACGTCCTGACTTTC,CASSSSWLANVLTF
TRBJ1-1,.,few,TRBV10-3,TGTGCCAGCAGTCCCCTTACAGGGACTTTCATCGGGACTGAAGCTTTCTTT,CASSPLTGTFIGTEAFF
TRBJ2-6,TRBD1,.,TRBV15,TGTGCCACCAGCATCGGACAGGATTCCTACGTCCTGACTTTC,CATSIGQDSYVLTF
TRBJ1-1,.,.,TRBV13,TGTGCCAGCAGCGACCCCGGGGGGTGGAACACTGAAGCTTTCTTT,CASSDPGGWNTEAFF
TRBJ1-2,.,many,TRBV10-3,TGTGCCATCAAAGATGACGGGGCAGGATATGGCTACACCTTC,CAIKDDGAGYGYTF
TRBJ2-1,TRBD2,.,TRBV29-1,TGCAGCGGGAGCGGTAGCGGGGGGGCAAGTGAGCAGTTCTTC,CSGSGSGGASEQFF
TRBJ1-5,TRBD1,.,TRBV7-8,TGTGCCAGCAGTACCGGGACAGACGGTCAGCCCCAGCATTTT,CASSTGTDGQPQHF